This is a list of T cell receptor beta chains from one sample in a study of cytotoxic CD8 clonotypes in ibrutinib-treated CLL. Clones were sequenced by immunoSEQ multiplex PCR, and TCRdb holds only the in-frame ones, with some missing. In the table there are about 160,000 clones, 84% of which are singletons. The specimen was PBMCs, collected after 24 months of ibrutinib treatment. The receptors were sampled from a human donor with chronic lymphocytic leukemia. Each CDR3 is given with its conserved first and last residue. D genes are given only for firm matches. Clone size appears in some rows only: once, few, many, or a class for an expanded clone.

>-|TRBJ2-7|TRBV6-5|TRBD1
CASSRRQGSSEQYF
TGTGCCAGCAGTCGACGACAGGGATCGAGTGAGCAGTACTTC
>-|TRBJ1-5|TRBV6-1|-
CASSGDTQVDQPQHF
TGTGCCAGCAGTGGAGACACGCAGGTAGACCAGCCCCAGCATTTT
>-|TRBJ2-2|TRBV9|-
CASSVDSTGELFF
TGTGCCAGCAGCGTCGACTCCACCGGGGAGCTGTTTTTT
>once|TRBJ2-1|TRBV11-2|-
CASSDPYEQFF
TGTGCCAGCAGCGACCCTTATGAGCAGTTCTTC
>-|TRBJ2-1|TRBV6-6|-
CASSKRDEQFF
TGTGCCAGCAGTAAGAGGGATGAGCAGTTCTTC
>-|TRBJ1-5|TRBV6-1|TRBD1
CASSGGTGSYSNQPQHF
TGTGCCAGCAGTGGGGGGACAGGCTCATATAGCAATCAGCCCCAGCATTTT
>-|TRBJ2-1|TRBV7-2|-
CASSRWGTSSYNEQFF
TGTGCCAGCAGCCGCTGGGGGACGAGCTCCTACAATGAGCAGTTCTTC
>-|TRBJ2-4|TRBV5-5|-
CASSSLRGAGKNIQYF
TGTGCCAGCAGCTCCCTCAGGGGCGCAGGAAAAAACATTCAGTACTTC
>once|TRBJ1-5|TRBV6-5|TRBD1
CASSYSNTGGNQPQHF
TGTGCCAGCAGTTACTCGAACACAGGGGGCAATCAGCCCCAGCATTTT
>-|TRBJ1-4|TRBV7-7|-
CASSPPHGPTNEKLFF
TGTGCCAGCAGCCCACCCCACGGACCAACTAATGAAAAACTGTTTTTT
>-|TRBJ2-2|TRBV7-7|-
CASSPSRSGELFF
TGTGCTAGCAGCCCGAGCCGGAGCGGGGAGCTGTTTTTT
>-|TRBJ2-7|TRBV13|TRBD1
CATNRGPYEQYF
TGTGCCACCAACAGGGGGCCCTACGAGCAGTACTTC
>once|TRBJ1-2|TRBV28|-
CASSSGDLYYGYTF
TGTGCCAGCAGTTCAGGGGACCTCTACTATGGCTACACCTTC
>-|TRBJ2-1|TRBV9|TRBD2
CASSVGTSGNTYNEQFF
TGTGCCAGCAGCGTGGGGACTAGCGGGAACACCTACAATGAGCAGTTCTTC
>-|TRBJ1-1|TRBV7-2|-
CASSTQGNTEAFF
TGTGCCAGCAGCACGCAGGGGAACACTGAAGCTTTCTTT
>-|TRBJ1-2|TRBV28|-
CASGTENYGYTF
TGTGCCAGCGGCACAGAGAACTATGGCTACACCTTC
>-|TRBJ2-6|TRBV7-2|-
CASSLGRRLNSGANVLTF
TGTGCCAGCAGCTTAGGGCGACGCCTCAACTCTGGGGCCAACGTCCTGACTTTC
>-|TRBJ1-5|TRBV27|TRBD1
CASSSVGQGGQPQHF
TGTGCCAGCAGTTCCGTGGGACAGGGGGGTCAGCCCCAGCATTTT
>-|TRBJ2-1|TRBV7-2|-
CASRLPNTEQFF
TGTGCCAGCAGACTCCCGAATACCGAGCAGTTCTTC
>-|TRBJ1-5|TRBV27|-
CASTSGVQPQHF
TGTGCCAGCACCTCAGGGGTTCAGCCCCAGCATTTT
>once|TRBJ1-1|TRBV9|-
CASSVVGGSEYYGNTEAFF
TGTGCCAGCAGCGTAGTAGGTGGGTCTGAATATTATGGGAACACTGAAGCTTTCTTT
>-|TRBJ1-1|TRBV6-5|TRBD1
CASSYRGRRTEAFF
TGTGCCAGCAGTTACAGGGGGCGTCGGACTGAAGCTTTCTTT
>-|TRBJ2-3|TRBV6-5|TRBD2
CASSYSSGGEDTQYF
TGTGCCAGCAGTTACTCTAGCGGGGGCGAGGATACGCAGTATTTT
>-|TRBJ2-7|TRBV28|-
CASSRGGDYEQYF
TGTGCCAGCTCAAGGGGAGGTGACTACGAGCAGTACTTC
>-|TRBJ1-2|TRBV6-5|-
CASSSFDSSNYGYTF
TGTGCCAGCAGTTCCTTCGACAGTTCTAACTATGGCTACACCTTC
>-|TRBJ2-5|TRBV27|TRBD2
CASSTAAGLAGAWETQYF
TGTGCCAGCAGCACCGCCGCCGGACTAGCGGGAGCCTGGGAGACCCAGTACTTC
>-|TRBJ1-2|TRBV15|-
CATSRRGQAGGYTF
TGTGCCACCAGCAGGCGGGGGCAGGCGGGAGGCTACACCTTC
>-|TRBJ1-3|TRBV4-1|-
CASSQDGQGAGNTIYF
TGCGCCAGCAGCCAAGATGGGCAGGGAGCTGGAAACACCATATATTTT
>-|TRBJ1-5|TRBV18|-
CASSPGRQGNQPQHF
TGTGCCAGCTCACCAGGGCGACAGGGCAATCAGCCCCAGCATTTT
>-|TRBJ2-7|TRBV5-1|-
CASSLAGVGEQYF
TGCGCCAGCAGCTTGGCGGGGGTAGGGGAGCAGTACTTC
>-|TRBJ1-2|TRBV28|-
CASRKGGRDYGYTF
TGTGCCAGCCGTAAGGGGGGGCGCGACTATGGCTACACCTTC
>-|TRBJ2-3|TRBV25-1|TRBD1
CASSEYISGGRDTQYF
TGTGCCAGCAGTGAATACATTTCAGGGGGTAGAGATACGCAGTATTTT
>few|TRBJ1-1|TRBV9|TRBD1
CASSSGTASHGTEAFF
TGTGCCAGCAGCTCCGGGACAGCAAGTCATGGGACTGAAGCTTTCTTT
>-|TRBJ1-6|TRBV6-5|-
CASSYSKPRGNSPLHF
TGTGCCAGCAGTTACTCGAAGCCCCGGGGTAATTCACCCCTCCACTTT
>-|TRBJ2-3|TRBV11-2|-
CASSSGLTRTDTQYF
TGTGCCAGCAGCTCCGGACTTACTCGCACAGATACGCAGTATTTT
>-|TRBJ2-2|TRBV18|-
CASSQGLTGELFF
TGTGCCAGCTCACAGGGTCTCACCGGGGAGCTGTTTTTT
>-|TRBJ1-2|TRBV29-1|-
CSVESVRNSGYTF
TGCAGCGTTGAGTCCGTCCGGAATAGTGGCTACACCTTC
>-|TRBJ2-1|TRBV11-2|TRBD1
CASSQGQAYNEQFF
TGTGCCAGCAGCCAGGGACAGGCTTACAATGAGCAGTTCTTC
>-|TRBJ2-3|TRBV5-4|TRBD2
CASSLSGNVVDTQYF
TGTGCCAGCAGTTTAAGCGGGAATGTTGTAGATACGCAGTATTTT
>-|TRBJ1-1|TRBV5-1|-
CASGGGTASTEAFF
TGCGCCAGCGGGGGAGGGACCGCGTCCACTGAAGCTTTCTTT
>-|TRBJ2-3|TRBV5-1|-
CASSLGTATDTQYF
TGCGCCAGCAGCTTGGGGACAGCAACAGATACGCAGTATTTT
>-|TRBJ2-2|TRBV19|-
CASSIGSWTARGPGGGELFF
TGTGCCAGTAGTATAGGGTCCTGGACGGCCCGGGGGCCTGGTGGAGGGGAGCTGTTTTTT
>-|TRBJ2-1|TRBV7-8|-
CASSLSSSLAGTYNEQFF
TGTGCCAGCAGCTTAAGTTCTTCGCTGGCGGGGACCTACAATGAGCAGTTCTTC
>-|TRBJ2-7|TRBV5-4|TRBD2
CASSTGLAGRSGEQYF
TGTGCCAGCAGCACCGGACTAGCGGGGCGGTCAGGCGAGCAGTACTTC
>-|TRBJ1-2|TRBV6-4|-
CASSDSVRGPFDGYTF
TGTGCCAGCAGTGACTCGGTCAGGGGCCCCTTTGATGGCTACACCTTC
>-|TRBJ2-7|TRBV4-1|-
CASSQGPSGPYEQYF
TGCGCCAGCAGCCAAGGCCCTTCAGGACCCTACGAGCAGTACTTC
>-|TRBJ1-1|TRBV10-3|TRBD1
CAIRTTIFPNPRQGLNTEAFF
TGTGCCATCAGGACGACCATTTTCCCTAATCCTCGACAGGGCTTGAACACTGAAGCTTTCTTT